Each of the 7 T cell receptor beta chains below was sequenced from the same sample in a study of cytomegalovirus exposure and HLA in healthy donors. A multiplex PCR was run with 60 Vbeta primers and 13 Jbeta primers. Only in-frame clones appear in the TCRdb table, and some are missing; sequencing was by immunoSEQ multiplex PCR. The sample consists of 120,000 to 150,000 clones, approximately 80% of them appearing once. The sequenced material came from PBMCs. The receptors shown here come from a male donor in good health and CMV-seronegative.

The chain employs TRBV2 and TRBJ2-3, with 9 bases lining up with TRBD1. Germline V gene sequence: CDR1 SNHLY, CDR2 FYNNEI. This CDR3 comprises 19 residues. J gave up 4 bases and V 2 bases, and 16 bases lay outside the gene matches. CDR3 protein: CASSETFVERTGVADTQYF. In DNA form, the CDR3 reads TGTGCCAGCAGTGAAACCTTCGTCGAGCGGACAGGGGTGGCAGATACGCAGTATTTT.

This clone has just a few counts. The rearrangement links TRBV7-2 to TRBJ2-5, with D hard to call. This CDR3 region has 14 residues. Germline loops: CDR1 SGHTA, CDR2 FQGNSA. The germline V and J ends were trimmed by 1 base and 1 base, with 7 bases remaining between them. The CDR3 DNA reads TGTGCCAGCAGCTTAGTCGCGGCCCAAGAGACCCAGTACTTC. Translated: CASSLVAAQETQYF.

The sample holds a few counts of this clone. The chain has TRBV7-9 and TRBJ1-2; 7 bases align to TRBD1. This CDR3 contains 13 residues. The germline CDR1 and CDR2 sequences are SEHNR and FQNEAQ (reference sequence). Trimming removed 5 bases from V and 4 bases from J; junction bases left unmatched: 4. The CDR3 region is CASSTQGTYGYTF. The CDR3 DNA reads as TGTGCCAGCAGCACACAGGGGACCTATGGCTACACCTTC.

In its sample, this clone was seen a few times. CDR3 sequence (DNA): TGTGCCAGCAGCCAGGGATTCAATCAGCCCCAGCATTTT. Protein sequence: CASSQGFNQPQHF. The chain combines TRBV6-5 with TRBJ1-5; weak D call: TRBD1 (5 bases). The CDR3 consists of 13 residues. Germline V gives CDR1 MNHEY, CDR2 SVGAGI. Deletions cut 6 bases from V and 3 bases from J, with 9 bases between.

The DNA for the CDR3 is TGCGCCAGCAGCTTCTCAGTCTCCTACAATGAGCAGTTCTTC. Residues: CASSFSVSYNEQFF. The rearrangement links TRBV5-1 to TRBJ2-1; no reliable D call. From germline, CDR1 is SGHRS and CDR2 YFSETQ. The ends were cut back, 2 bases at V and 0 bases at J, with 6 bases in the middle. The CDR3 consists of 14 residues.

This chain links TRBV11-2 with TRBJ2-5; tentative D call: TRBD2 (5 bases). The V gene's germline CDR1 is SGHAT and CDR2 FQNNGV. This CDR3 has 14 residues. The V end lost 1 base, the J end lost 4 bases, and 10 bases lay between the germline ends. CDR3: CASSLAGGRETQYF. CDR3 coding DNA: TGTGCCAGCAGCTTAGCCGGAGGTCGAGAGACCCAGTACTTC.

V is TRBV7-3 and J is TRBJ2-1; D gene ambiguous. V shed 1 base and J shed 6 bases, with 10 bases lying between them. CDR3 length equals 14 residues. Germline values: CDR1 SGHTA, CDR2 FQGTGA. DNA for the CDR3: TGTGCCAGCAGCTTAATGGATAGCAGCAATGAGCAGTTCTTC. Residues: CASSLMDSSNEQFF.